This T cell receptor beta chain was sequenced during a study of blood T cell repertoires in COVID-19 (dated by TCRdb to 2020 to 2021). Context from the whole study: Samples covering the acute and convalescent phases of COVID-19 were provided by collaborators in the United States, Italy and Spain. Subjects who had been exposed to COVID-19, were actively infected with it, or had recovered from it provided the deeply sampled blood TCRbeta repertoires that made up the dataset. A de-identified subject ID, COVID-19 status, age in years and sex were almost always included in the sample metadata. The repertoires were made available in a free public database intended to serve as a resource for research on the immune response to SARS-CoV-2. The samples were drawn from the first 160 participants of the ongoing ImmuneRACE study and from 1,254 subjects provided by 6 global collaborators. HLA class I and class II types, where available, came from metadata supplied by the sample provider rather than from assay-based typing. The prospective study material was composed of cDNA or gDNA derived from T cells, B-cell-depleted T cells, or PBMCs.

Collaborating institutions collected whole blood in K2EDTA tubes following their own protocols. Collaborator samples were shipped for TCRbeta analysis as frozen whole blood, isolated PBMCs, or DNA extracted from either sample type. General findings and caveats noted by the study authors: How much clinical and demographic metadata was included differed by source and by participant, and the metadata was provided uncurated.

CDR1 and CDR2, per the germline V gene, are SGHDT and YYEEEE. Trimming takes 4 bases off V and 7 bases off J; junction bases not matched to a gene: 5. The CDR3 has 14 amino acids, counting the end cysteine and phenylalanine. Only CDR3 DNA remains: 42 bases, in frame from the first base. As concerns this clone: It has no known antigen specificity. Qualities for individual bases were not recorded, and no much larger clone is one base off.

TCRbeta CDR3 regions were amplified from genomic DNA by means of the immunoSEQ Assay, a bias-controlled multiplex PCR. Under the source paper's analysis protocol: The number of nucleated cells in each sample was estimated from the amplification of reference gene primers within the assay. Sequence reads were collapsed and filtered to measure the absolute abundance of every unique TCRbeta CDR3 rearrangement. For each sample, productive Simpson clonality was calculated by taking the square root of Simpson's diversity index across productive rearrangements. TCRdb took over this immuneACCESS table, retaining in-frame rearrangements with V and J assigned. Such tables are incomplete; in checked studies, under half of the missing clones stem from an unresolved V gene, and the remainder is unexplained. The V and J calls and clone size are taken from that table; D and trimming were inferred from the DNA. In all, the sample holds about 130,000 clones, and approximately 91% of those were seen once. The ten largest clones represent about 1.2% of the sample.

The source of this sequence is a woman older than 75 with acute or convalescent COVID-19. Sequenced sample: peripheral blood. The chain is made from TRBV5-6 and TRBJ1-6, with 7 bases matching TRBD1. The sequenced DNA: TGTGCCAGCAGCCGGGGACAGAGAAATTCACCCCTCCACTTT. It specifies CASSRGQRNSPLHF.